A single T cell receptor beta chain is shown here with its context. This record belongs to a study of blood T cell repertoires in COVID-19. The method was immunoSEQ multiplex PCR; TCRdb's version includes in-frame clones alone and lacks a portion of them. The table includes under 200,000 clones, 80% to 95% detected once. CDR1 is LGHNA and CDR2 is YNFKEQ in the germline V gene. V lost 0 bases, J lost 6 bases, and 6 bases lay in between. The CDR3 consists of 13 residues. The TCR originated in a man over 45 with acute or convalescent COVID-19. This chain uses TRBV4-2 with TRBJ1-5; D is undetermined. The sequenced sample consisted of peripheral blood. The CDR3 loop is CASSQERSQPQHF. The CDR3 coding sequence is TGTGCCAGCAGCCAAGAGCGTAGTCAGCCCCAGCATTTT.